Reported below is one T cell receptor beta chain. The antigen remains undetermined. This entry is derived from a study of cytomegalovirus exposure and HLA in healthy donors. Study conclusions and caveats: Productive rates of about 90% or about 30% were seen for most TCR beta V segments in an earlier analysis. Presence/absence analyses treated sequencing depth as roughly uniform across donors. Clonal expansion, a later analysis showed, was greater in HLA-associated TCR beta chains than in equally common others. Reports state that TCR beta sequences accurately predicted most subjects' HLA-A and HLA-B alleles.

CDR1 and CDR2 (germline): SNHLY, FYNNEI. V was cut by 4 bases and J by 4 bases, with 11 bases left in between. The CDR3 runs to 14 residues. The PCR contained 60 Vbeta and 13 Jbeta primers. Repertoires were generated with immunoSEQ multiplex PCR, while TCRdb's copy carries only in-frame clones and drops some. The sample carries 100,000 to 150,000 clones, 80% recorded once. The sequence came from a man aged 35 to 55 in good health and CMV-seronegative. The genes are TRBV2 and TRBJ2-1, with D unresolved. Sequenced sample: PBMCs. Here the CDR3 DNA reads TGTGCCAGCAGTGCGACTCCACTTTACAATGAGCAGTTCTTC. Protein: CASSATPLYNEQFF.